The 24 T cell receptor beta chains below were found in one sample sequenced in a study of OX40 agonist ivuxolimab in advanced cancers. Library method: the immunoSEQ multiplex PCR assay. The table comes from immuneACCESS by way of TCRdb, which keeps in-frame sequences with V and J called. Part of the clones is missing from these tables; in studies checked, under half for an unresolved V gene and the rest for unknown reasons. This sample gives 55,000 to 65,000 clones in total; 86% of them show up just once. 3.5% to 5% of the sample is held by the ten biggest clonotypes. Specimen: CD4+ or CD8+ T cells sorted from blood, collected in a trial of the OX40 agonist ivuxolimab. These receptors all come from an adult with an advanced solid tumor such as melanoma, head and neck, liver or kidney cancer.

The chain uses TRBV13 and TRBJ1-2, with 8 bases matching TRBD1. Germline trimming cut 5 bases from V and 4 bases from J; bases unmatched to any gene: 6. The CDR3 loop spans 14 amino acids. CDR1 is PRHDT and CDR2 is FYEKMQ in the germline V gene (reference sequence). The chain's CDR3 is CASSRRTGSYGYTF. In DNA, the CDR3 is TGTGCCAGCAGCCGGCGGACAGGGAGCTATGGCTACACCTTC.

CDR3 sequence (DNA): TGTGCCAGCAGCCAGCTCCCCGACACTGAAGCTTTCTTT. This codes for CASSQLPDTEAFF. The chain carries TRBV6-5 and TRBJ1-1; D unresolved. Trimming cost V 6 bases and J 3 bases, with 11 bases left between them. Germline CDR1 reads MNHEY; CDR2 reads SVGAGI. The CDR3 has 13 residues.

The rearrangement uses TRBV15 and TRBJ2-1; 9 bases map to TRBD2. The CDR3 totals 20 residues. The germline gives CDR1 LNHNV, CDR2 YYDKDF (reference sequence). The J segment lost 0 bases and the V segment lost 0 bases, leaving 12 bases of the junction unmatched. The CDR3 DNA reads TGTGCCACCAGCAGAGAGAGCGGGGGGATTAGCTTGAACTCCTACAATGAGCAGTTCTTC. As protein: CATSRESGGISLNSYNEQFF. The full variable domain, its missing parts supplied by reference TRBV15 and TRBJ2-1, is DAMVIQNPRYQVTQFGKPVTLSCSQTLNHNVMYWYQQKSSQAPKLLFHYYDKDFNNEADTPDNFQSRRPNTSFCFLDIRSPGLGDTAMYLCATSRESGGISLNSYNEQFFGPGTRLTVL.

The rearrangement uses TRBV14 and TRBJ2-7, with D unresolved. The V and J ends lost 1 base and 4 bases respectively, with 14 bases between them. This CDR3 comprises 15 residues. Germline V gene data show CDR1 as SGHDN and CDR2 as FVKESK. This CDR3 reads CASSQGPPAIYEQYF. The DNA of the CDR3 is TGTGCCAGCAGCCAAGGTCCGCCAGCGATATACGAGCAGTACTTC.

In nucleotides, the CDR3 is TGTGCCAGCGGCGACAGGGGTGAGACCCAGTACTTC. Its translation is CASGDRGETQYF. The chain employs TRBV2 and TRBJ2-5; 8 nucleotides align to TRBD1. The CDR3 sequence is 12 residues long. The V and J ends lost 8 bases and 5 bases, in that order; junction bases with no gene match: 4. Germline V lookup: CDR1 SNHLY, CDR2 FYNNEI. Drawing the rest from reference TRBV2 and TRBJ2-5, the complete variable domain is EPEVTQTPSHQVTQMGQEVILRCVPISNHLYFYWYRQILGQKVEFLVSFYNNEISEKSEIFDDQFSVERPDGSNFTLKIRSTKLEDSAMYFCASGDRGETQYFGPGTRLLVL.

V is TRBV6-5 and J is TRBJ2-1; no clear D gene. The V end was cut by 0 bases, the J end by 8 bases, with 5 bases between. The CDR3 has 12 amino acids. CDR1 and CDR2 from the germline V gene are MNHEY and SVGAGI. The CDR3 bases are TGTGCCAGCAGTTACTCTAGGGATGAGCAGTTCTTC. Its protein product is CASSYSRDEQFF.

The V gene is TRBV27, the J gene TRBJ1-6; TRBD1 matches 7 bases. The length of the CDR3 is 16 residues. The V gene end was trimmed by 4 bases and the J gene end by 10 bases; junction bases not matched to a gene: 13. Germline CDR1 reads MNHEY; CDR2 reads SMNVEV (reference sequence). The CDR3 is CASSWSQGGVSSPLHF. The CDR3 coding sequence is TGTGCCAGCAGTTGGAGTCAGGGGGGCGTATCCTCACCCCTCCACTTT.

The gene calls are TRBV5-1 and TRBJ2-2; tentative D call: TRBD2 (5 bases). This CDR3 region has 15 residues. The V gene's germline CDR1 is SGHRS and CDR2 YFSETQ. V shed 3 bases and J shed 0 bases, with 9 bases lying between them. CDR3 residues: CASSSRGTNTGELFF. The CDR3 DNA is TGCGCCAGCAGCTCTCGGGGAACGAACACCGGGGAGCTGTTTTTT.

The V call is TRBV5-1, the J call TRBJ2-3, with 8 bases matching TRBD2. V dropped 4 bases and J dropped 0; count of bases not matched to a gene: 4. Germline V gene lookup returns CDR1 SGHRS and CDR2 YFSETQ. The CDR3 is made up of 15 amino acids. The CDR3 protein is CASSRSGGSTDTQYF. The DNA of the CDR3 is TGCGCCAGCAGCCGGAGCGGGGGAAGCACAGATACGCAGTATTTT.

This chain links TRBV5-4 with TRBJ1-3, with a tentative D call TRBD1 (6 bases). Germline V lookup: CDR1 SGHNT, CDR2 YYREEE (reference sequence). Trimming took 2 bases from V and 4 from J, leaving 16 bases between them. The CDR3 runs 16 residues. This CDR3 is CASSFGTGTKGNTIYF. The CDR3 DNA reads as TGTGCCAGCAGCTTTGGGACGGGGACAAAGGGAAACACCATATATTTT.

This chain uses TRBV6-5 with TRBJ1-6, with D maybe TRBD1 (5 bases). Germline V gives CDR1 MNHEY, CDR2 SVGAGI. CDR3 length: 13 amino acids. Trimming pared 0 bases from V and 8 bases from J, leaving 5 bases between. This CDR3 reads CASSYSGDSPLHF. CDR3 sequence (DNA): TGTGCCAGCAGTTACTCGGGGGATTCACCCCTCCACTTT.

V gene TRBV7-3 combines with J gene TRBJ1-2; D possibly corresponds to TRBD1 (6 bases). The CDR3 extends over 15 amino acids. V was clipped by 3 bases and J by 2 bases, with 13 bases between them. The germline V gene has CDR1 SGHTA and CDR2 FQGTGA. Here the CDR3 reads CASSFPTGKNYGYTF. The DNA for the CDR3 is TGTGCCAGCAGCTTCCCGACAGGAAAAAACTATGGCTACACCTTC.

This chain joins TRBV9 and TRBJ1-4; TRBD1 is a possible D gene (5 bases). Germline V gives CDR1 SGDLS, CDR2 YYNGEE. Trimming left V 4 bases short and J 4 bases short, with 14 bases between. The CDR3 has 15 amino acids. This chain's CDR3 is CASSPGGTVNEKLFF. The CDR3 DNA sequence: TGTGCCAGCAGCCCCGGGGGAACGGTTAATGAAAAACTGTTTTTT. The entire variable domain, with the rest obtained from reference TRBV9 and TRBJ1-4, is as follows: DSGVTQTPKHLITATGQRVTLRCSPRSGDLSVYWYQQSLDQGLQFLIQYYNGEERAKGNILERFSAQQFPDLHSELNLSSLELGDSALYFCASSPGGTVNEKLFFGSGTQLSVL.

The J gene is TRBJ2-1, the V gene TRBV7-8, with D tentatively TRBD1 (6 bases). V dropped 3 bases and J dropped 6 bases, with 21 bases sitting between them. Per germline, CDR1 SGHVS and CDR2 FQNEAQ. There are 17 residues in the CDR3. The CDR3 bases are TGTGCCAGCAGCTTCCCCCCACGGCAGGGGATGGGCAATGAGCAGTTCTTC. Its translation: CASSFPPRQGMGNEQFF. Variable domain in full (rest from reference TRBV7-8 and TRBJ2-1): GAGVSQSPRYKVAKRGQDVALRCDPISGHVSLFWYQQALGQGPEFLTYFQNEAQLDKSGLPSDRFFAERPEGSVSTLKIQRTQQEDSAVYLCASSFPPRQGMGNEQFFGPGTRLTVL.

The V and J genes are TRBV5-4 and TRBJ1-4; unclear D gene. The V gene's germline CDR1 is SGHNT and CDR2 YYREEE (reference sequence). Trimming removed 2 bases at V and 0 bases at J, with 5 bases between. CDR3 length equals 14 residues. CDR3 loop: CASSFGATNEKLFF. CDR3 coding DNA: TGTGCCAGCAGCTTCGGTGCAACTAATGAAAAACTGTTTTTT.

Only a few counts were recorded for this clone. The chain carries TRBV11-3 and TRBJ2-3; D unclear. This CDR3 is 14 amino acids long. Germline CDR1 reads SGHNT; CDR2 reads YENEEA. V was cut by 5 bases and J by 0 bases, with 9 bases left in between. The DNA of the CDR3 is TGTGCCAGCAGCCTCACTACCAGCACAGATACGCAGTATTTT. Protein product: CASSLTTSTDTQYF.

The chain combines TRBV7-9 with TRBJ2-7; D is perhaps TRBD2 (5 bases). Trimming took 5 bases from V and 3 from J, leaving 11 bases between them. Per the germline V gene, CDR1 is SEHNR and CDR2 is FQNEAQ (reference sequence). There are 13 residues in the CDR3. The CDR3 reads CASSLLGSYEQYF. CDR3 coding DNA: TGTGCCAGCAGCCTCCTGGGGAGCTACGAGCAGTACTTC. Filled out from reference TRBV7-9 and TRBJ2-7, the complete variable domain reads DTGVSQNPRHKITKRGQNVTFRCDPISEHNRLYWYRQTLGQGPEFLTYFQNEAQLEKSRLLSDRFSAERPKGSFSTLEIQRTEQGDSAMYLCASSLLGSYEQYFGPGTRLTVT.

The rearrangement joins TRBV5-1 to TRBJ2-1; possibly TRBD1 or TRBD2 for D (5 bases each). Between the trimmed V and J ends, which lost 0 bases and 3 bases, there was a span of 13 bases. The germline CDR1 and CDR2 sequences are SGHRS and YFSETQ. The CDR3 covers 16 residues. The CDR3 sequence is CASSLGGTTIYNEQFF. The CDR3, as DNA: TGCGCCAGCAGCTTGGGAGGGACCACTATCTACAATGAGCAGTTCTTC.

The chain carries TRBV7-2 and TRBJ2-2; TRBD1 agrees at 10 bases. The CDR3 runs to 15 residues. CDR1 is SGHTA and CDR2 is FQGNSA in the germline V gene. The trim removed 3 bases at V and 5 bases at J, leaving 3 bases unmatched. The CDR3 region is CASSLTGGKTGELFF. DNA for the CDR3: TGTGCCAGCAGCTTGACAGGGGGCAAAACCGGGGAGCTGTTTTTT.

The chain joins TRBV5-1 to TRBJ1-6, with D possibly matching TRBD1 (5 bases). CDR1 is SGHRS and CDR2 is YFSETQ in the germline V gene. The CDR3 covers 18 residues. V shed 0 bases and J shed 8 bases, with 21 bases lying between them. The CDR3 is CASSLEQPGPGTDSPLHF. CDR3 coding DNA: TGCGCCAGCAGCTTGGAGCAACCGGGCCCCGGGACGGATTCACCCCTCCACTTT.

J is TRBJ1-2 and V is TRBV19; D possibly corresponds to TRBD1 (6 bases). Trimming shortened V by 3 bases and J by 8 bases, and 16 bases separated the two germline ends. The CDR3 totals 14 residues. Germline loops: CDR1 LNHDA, CDR2 SQIVND (reference sequence). Here the CDR3 DNA reads TGTGCCAGTAGTATGTACAGGGAGGCGCGCGGCTACACCTTC. Translated, it gives CASSMYREARGYTF. Variable domain in full (rest from reference TRBV19 and TRBJ1-2): DGGITQSPKYLFRKEGQNVTLSCEQNLNHDAMYWYRQDPGQGLRLIYYSQIVNDFQKGDIAEGYSVSREKKESFPLTVTSAQKNPTAFYLCASSMYREARGYTFGSGTRLTVV.

This rearrangement joins TRBV11-2 to TRBJ2-7; TRBD1 agrees at 11 bases. V gave up 7 bases and J gave up 7 bases; unmatched junction bases: 9. Germline CDR1 and CDR2: SGHAT and FQNNGV. The CDR3 length is 14 residues. The CDR3 DNA reads TGTGCCAGCAACCGAGGACAGGGGGCGAGGGAGCAGTACTTC. Its protein is CASNRGQGAREQYF.

V is TRBV4-1 and J is TRBJ2-3; no definite D call. The CDR3 is 15 amino acids. Germline CDR1 reads MGHRA; CDR2 reads YSYEKL. The V and J ends lost 5 bases and 2 bases respectively, with 14 bases between them. The CDR3 spells CASSKLLAPTDTQYF. The CDR3 coding sequence is TGCGCCAGCAGCAAGTTACTTGCCCCCACAGATACGCAGTATTTT.

The V call is TRBV6-5, the J call TRBJ1-1; D unclear. V was shortened by 5 bases and J by 5 bases, with 12 bases between the two germline ends. This CDR3 has 13 amino acids. Germline V gives CDR1 MNHEY, CDR2 SVGAGI. CDR3: CASSQLRRTEAFF. The CDR3 DNA is TGTGCCAGCAGTCAACTCAGGAGAACTGAAGCTTTCTTT.